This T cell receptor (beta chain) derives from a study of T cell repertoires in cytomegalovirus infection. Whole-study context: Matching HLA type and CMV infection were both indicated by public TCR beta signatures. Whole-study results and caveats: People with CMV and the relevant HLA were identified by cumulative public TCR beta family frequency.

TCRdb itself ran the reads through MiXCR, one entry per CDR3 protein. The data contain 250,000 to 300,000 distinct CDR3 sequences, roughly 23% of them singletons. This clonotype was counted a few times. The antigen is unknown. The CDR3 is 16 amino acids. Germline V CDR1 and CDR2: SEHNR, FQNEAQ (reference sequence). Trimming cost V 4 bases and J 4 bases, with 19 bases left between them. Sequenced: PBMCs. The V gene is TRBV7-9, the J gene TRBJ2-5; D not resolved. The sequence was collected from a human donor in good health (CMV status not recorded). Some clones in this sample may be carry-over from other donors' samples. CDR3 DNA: TGTGCCAGCAGCTGGGCCGGGTCAGCGTTGGGAGAGACCCAGTACTTC. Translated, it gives CASSWAGSALGETQYF.